Below, 32 T cell receptor beta chains from the same sample are listed, as sequenced in a study of CD8+ T cells in alopecia areata (dated by TCRdb to between 2018 and 2020). Library preparation employed the immunoSEQ multiplex PCR assay. For TCR sequencing, RNA was extracted from every sample and reverse transcribed into cDNA to serve as template. Drawn from immuneACCESS, this table holds only the in-frame rearrangements with V and J called that TCRdb kept. Clones are partly lost; checked studies trace under half to an unresolved V gene and leave the rest unexplained. The sample table contains about 200,000 clones; only one count was recorded for about three fifths of them. The top ten clones comprise roughly 1.3% of the sample. The treatment or condition tag for this specimen amounts to: oral pan-JAK inhibitor, 5-10 mg twice daily. The starting material was CD4+ T cells sorted from blood, obtained at approximately week 50, from a patient treated with tofacitinib. All receptors come from a human donor with alopecia areata.

The chain employs TRBV4-3 and TRBJ2-3, with D perhaps TRBD2 (7 bases). V lost 8 bases, J lost 8 bases, and 20 bases lay in between. CDR1 is LGHNA and CDR2 is YSLEER in the germline V gene. The CDR3 length is 14 residues. For the CDR3, the DNA is TGCGCCAGCGGCGTTTTAGGGGGGGCATTTACGCAGTATTTT. Amino acid sequence: CASGVLGGAFTQYF.

This clone has more than one count but fewer than ten. The chain uses TRBV29-1 and TRBJ2-7; D gene unclear. CDR1 is SQVTM, CDR2 ANQGSEA, per germline. The CDR3 runs to 12 residues. V was pared by 8 bases and J by 3 bases, with 14 bases between. The CDR3 spells CSITGPFYEQYF. The CDR3, as DNA: TGCAGCATAACTGGACCGTTCTACGAGCAGTACTTC.

The V call is TRBV30, the J call TRBJ1-2; 9 nucleotides match TRBD1. Germline V gene data show CDR1 as GTSNPN and CDR2 as SVGIG (reference sequence). V shed 0 bases, J shed 7 bases, and the junction held 9 bases outside the gene matches. The CDR3 runs 15 residues. The CDR3 spells CAWSVRRQGVGGYTF. CDR3 nucleotide sequence: TGTGCCTGGAGTGTACGGAGACAGGGGGTGGGTGGCTACACCTTC.

V is TRBV29-1 and J is TRBJ1-4, with D possibly TRBD1 on 6 matching bases. Germline CDR1 reads SQVTM; CDR2 reads ANQGSEA. Trimming left V 5 bases short and J 3 bases short, with 10 bases between. The length of the CDR3 is 13 residues. The CDR3 coding sequence is TGCAGCGTTACAGGGAGGGCTAATGAAAAACTGTTTTTT. This encodes CSVTGRANEKLFF.

The chain is built from TRBV29-1 and TRBJ2-5; no definite D call. This CDR3 region has 13 residues. V lost 7 bases to trimming and J lost 1 base, with 13 bases between them. CDR1 is SQVTM, CDR2 ANQGSEA, per germline. For the CDR3, the DNA is TGCAGCGGCACCTTTGGGTCCCAAGAGACCCAGTACTTC. It encodes CSGTFGSQETQYF.

This clone was seen only a few times. Other DNA sequences in this sample translate to the same CDR3. The V gene is TRBV29-1, the J gene TRBJ2-3; D gene uncertain. Germline lookup yields CDR1 SQVTM and CDR2 ANQGSEA. Deletions cut 6 bases from V and 0 bases from J, with 4 bases between. This CDR3 has 11 residues. The CDR3 protein is CSVASTDTQYF. In DNA, the CDR3 is TGCAGCGTAGCTAGCACAGATACGCAGTATTTT.

V is TRBV15 and J is TRBJ2-3, with D maybe TRBD2 (6 bases). The germline V gene has CDR1 LNHNV and CDR2 YYDKDF (reference sequence). This CDR3 has 16 residues. Trimming shortened V by 1 base and J by 0 bases, and 11 bases separated the two germline ends. CDR3 coding DNA: TGTGCCACCAGCAGAGTCGCGGGGAGTAGCACAGATACGCAGTATTTT. It yields the protein CATSRVAGSSTDTQYF.

A few counts support this clone. The chain uses TRBV4-3 and TRBJ2-1; tentative D call: TRBD2 (6 bases). Trimming stripped 1 base from V and 0 bases from J, with 7 bases between. The V gene's germline CDR1 is LGHNA and CDR2 YSLEER. The CDR3 has 15 residues. DNA for the CDR3: TGCGCCAGCAGCCAAGGACTAGTCTCCTACAATGAGCAGTTCTTC. This encodes CASSQGLVSYNEQFF.

This clone was found a few times. J is TRBJ1-1 and V is TRBV7-9, with D possibly being TRBD1 (5 bases). Trimming removed 5 bases from V and 3 bases from J, with 19 bases in between. Germline CDR1 reads SEHNR; CDR2 reads FQNEAQ (reference sequence). The CDR3 totals 16 residues. CDR3 amino acids: CASSPVGGNRHTEAFF. Written as DNA, the CDR3 is TGTGCCAGCAGCCCAGTCGGGGGAAACAGACACACTGAAGCTTTCTTT.

The CDR3 is CASSLEEISYNEQFF. In DNA, the CDR3 is TGCGCCAGCAGCTTAGAGGAAATCTCCTACAATGAGCAGTTCTTC. The chain has TRBV5-1 and TRBJ2-1; D remains ambiguous. CDR3 length: 15 residues. V was shortened by 2 bases and J by 0 bases, with 9 bases between the two germline ends. Germline CDR1 and CDR2: SGHRS and YFSETQ. Based on the CDR3 plus reference TRBV5-1 and TRBJ2-1, the full variable domain is KAGVTQTPRYLIKTRGQQVTLSCSPISGHRSVSWYQQTPGQGLQFLFEYFSETQRNKGNFPGRFSGRQFSNSRSEMNVSTLELGDSALYLCASSLEEISYNEQFFGPGTRLTVL.

The chain is built from TRBV5-6 and TRBJ2-4, with D possibly being TRBD2 (7 bases). There are 15 residues in the CDR3. Germline CDR1 is SGHDT and CDR2 is YYEEEE. V shed 3 bases and J shed 6 bases, with 16 bases lying between them. CDR3 amino acids: CASSSRGGVVNIQYF. DNA for the CDR3: TGTGCCAGCAGCTCCAGGGGAGGGGTGGTAAACATTCAGTACTTC. Full variable domain (outside the CDR3, taken from reference TRBV5-6 and TRBJ2-4): DAGVTQSPTHLIKTRGQQVTLRCSPKSGHDTVSWYQQALGQGPQFIFQYYEEEERQRGNFPDRFSGHQFPNYSSELNVNALLLGDSALYLCASSSRGGVVNIQYFGAGTRLSVL.

V gene TRBV11-2 combines with J gene TRBJ1-1; no clear D. This CDR3 comprises 14 residues. CDR1 SGHAT and CDR2 FQNNGV come from the germline V gene. V was trimmed by 5 bases and J by 2 bases, leaving 12 bases between them. This chain's CDR3 is CASSLGHANTEAFF. The CDR3, as DNA: TGTGCCAGCAGCCTCGGGCACGCCAACACTGAAGCTTTCTTT.

This chain uses TRBV5-6 with TRBJ1-1; D is unresolved. This CDR3 contains 18 residues. Germline V gives CDR1 SGHDT, CDR2 YYEEEE. V lost 5 bases and J lost 11, with 34 bases in between. The CDR3 DNA sequence: TGTGCCAGCAGACTGTGGGTGGTTCGGGCGCAGGACGGGAAGTTCGCTTTCTTT. Translation gives CASRLWVVRAQDGKFAFF.

The chain carries TRBV7-2 and TRBJ1-1; 9 nucleotides match TRBD1. The CDR3 loop spans 11 amino acids. The V gene's germline CDR1 is SGHTA and CDR2 FQGNSA. V was clipped by 3 bases and J by 11 bases; unmatched bases: 1. The CDR3 sequence is CASSFGQGAFF. CDR3 in DNA: TGTGCCAGCAGCTTCGGACAGGGGGCTTTCTTT.

This chain's CDR3 is CASSSLGTTDTQYF. CDR3 DNA: TGTGCCAGCAGCTCCCTGGGTACGACAGATACGCAGTATTTT. The genes are TRBV7-9 and TRBJ2-3, with D hard to call. V was trimmed by 4 bases and J by 3 bases, leaving 11 bases between them. Germline CDR1 reads SEHNR; CDR2 reads FQNEAQ (reference sequence). This CDR3 has 14 residues.

In this sample, this clone turned up a few times. J is TRBJ2-3 and V is TRBV9; D uncertain. The germline V gene encodes CDR1 SGDLS and CDR2 YYNGEE. The V gene lost 0 bases and the J gene lost 0 bases, with 8 bases spanning the gap. CDR3 length: 15 amino acids. The CDR3 protein is CASSVEQISTDTQYF. DNA for the CDR3: TGTGCCAGCAGCGTAGAACAGATAAGCACAGATACGCAGTATTTT. Combining the CDR3 with reference TRBV9 and TRBJ2-3 gives the whole variable domain DSGVTQTPKHLITATGQRVTLRCSPRSGDLSVYWYQQSLDQGLQFLIQYYNGEERAKGNILERFSAQQFPDLHSELNLSSLELGDSALYFCASSVEQISTDTQYFGPGTRLTVL.

The CDR3 sequence is CASSKARGRVTYEQYF. The CDR3 region has the DNA TGTGCCAGCAGCAAAGCCCGGGGTCGGGTGACCTACGAGCAGTACTTC. The J gene is TRBJ2-7, the V gene TRBV21-1; the table's D call, TRBD2, has no DNA check behind it. TRBV21-1 constitutes a pseudogene. CDR3 length: 16 residues.

The chain carries TRBV19 and TRBJ2-2, with TRBD2 identical over 8 bases. The germline V gene has CDR1 LNHDA and CDR2 SQIVND (reference sequence). The V gene end was trimmed by 7 bases and the J gene end by 7 bases; junction bases not matched to a gene: 11. The CDR3 consists of 15 residues. The CDR3 sequence is CASTVSGVGVGELFF. CDR3 DNA: TGTGCCAGTACCGTTAGCGGGGTCGGTGTCGGGGAGCTGTTTTTT.

The rearrangement uses TRBV5-1 and TRBJ1-1; 7 bases align to TRBD1. Trimming cost V 0 bases and J 3 bases; bases outside gene matches: 2. Looked up from germline, CDR1 is SGHRS and CDR2 is YFSETQ. This CDR3 is 14 amino acids long. CDR3 sequence: CASSLGGQDTEAFF. The DNA of the CDR3 is TGCGCCAGCAGCTTGGGCGGACAGGACACTGAAGCTTTCTTT.

The CDR3 loop reads CASQTGVAYEQYF. Written as DNA, the CDR3 is TGTGCCAGCCAGACAGGGGTGGCCTACGAGCAGTACTTC. The gene calls are TRBV2 and TRBJ2-7, with 8 bases matching TRBD1. CDR1 SNHLY and CDR2 FYNNEI come from the germline V gene. J gave up 2 bases and V 8 bases, and 5 bases lay outside the gene matches. The CDR3 length is 13 residues.

This chain uses TRBV29-1 with TRBJ1-1; no reliable D call. CDR1 and CDR2 (germline): SQVTM, ANQGSEA. The germline V and J ends were trimmed by 3 bases and 1 base, with 6 bases remaining between them. The CDR3 contains 12 residues. The CDR3 region has the DNA TGCAGCGTTGACACAGCGAACACTGAAGCTTTCTTT. As protein: CSVDTANTEAFF.

The gene calls are TRBV10-3 and TRBJ1-2, with 8 bases that match TRBD1. The germline V gene encodes CDR1 ENHRY and CDR2 SYGVKD. There are 13 residues in the CDR3. Unmatched junction bases numbered 3, after V lost 6 bases and J lost 3 bases. The CDR3 region has the DNA TGTGCCATCAGCACAGGGGGATACTATGGCTACACCTTC. Protein: CAISTGGYYGYTF.

A few counts support this clone. The chain joins TRBV5-4 to TRBJ2-3; 11 bases align to TRBD2. The germline V gene encodes CDR1 SGHNT and CDR2 YYREEE (reference sequence). V lost 7 bases to trimming and J lost 3 bases; unmatched junction nucleotides: 10. This CDR3 is built from 16 residues. The CDR3 DNA reads as TGTGCCAGCTGGATAGCGGGGGGGCATAGGACAGATACGCAGTATTTT. Its protein product is CASWIAGGHRTDTQYF.

The V gene is TRBV29-1, the J gene TRBJ1-6; D uncertain. CDR3 length: 13 amino acids. Trimming removed 4 bases from V and 8 bases from J, with 12 bases in between. Germline V gene sequence: CDR1 SQVTM, CDR2 ANQGSEA. The CDR3 nucleotides read TGCAGCGTTGGGACTTCCCCCCATTCACCCCTCCACTTT. As protein: CSVGTSPHSPLHF.

J is TRBJ1-6 and V is TRBV30; D may be TRBD1 (5 bases). CDR1 GTSNPN and CDR2 SVGIG come from the germline V gene (reference sequence). Trimming stripped 5 bases from V and 5 bases from J, with 22 bases between. There are 17 residues in the CDR3. CDR3 residues: CAWRNPRATLNNSPLHF. The CDR3 DNA follows: TGTGCCTGGCGAAACCCCAGGGCAACCCTAAATAATTCACCCCTCCACTTT.

The chain couples TRBV27 to TRBJ2-7; D is undetermined. The V gene lost 5 bases and the J gene lost 0 bases, with 11 bases spanning the gap. Germline V gene data show CDR1 as MNHEY and CDR2 as SMNVEV (reference sequence). This CDR3 is 14 amino acids long. The CDR3 protein is CASSMLPTSYEQYF. CDR3 sequence (DNA): TGTGCCAGCAGTATGCTACCGACCTCCTACGAGCAGTACTTC.

The V call is TRBV30, the J call TRBJ1-2; D might be TRBD1 (5 bases). The V end lost 2 bases, the J end lost 6 bases, and 7 bases lay between the germline ends. The V gene's germline CDR1 is GTSNPN and CDR2 SVGIG (reference sequence). CDR3 length: 11 residues. This chain's CDR3 is CAWSLGHGYTF. The CDR3 coding sequence is TGTGCCTGGAGTCTGGGGCATGGCTACACCTTC.

J is TRBJ2-1 and V is TRBV5-6; TRBD1 is a possible D gene (6 bases). The CDR3 extends over 16 amino acids. CDR1 and CDR2 (germline): SGHDT, YYEEEE. Trimming stripped 0 bases from V and 4 bases from J, with 14 bases between. The CDR3 spells CASSLGAQGFYNEQFF. The DNA for the CDR3 is TGTGCCAGCAGCTTGGGGGCACAGGGTTTTTACAATGAGCAGTTCTTC.

The rearrangement joins TRBV9 to TRBJ2-2, with unresolved D. The CDR3 runs 15 residues. Germline V gene data show CDR1 as SGDLS and CDR2 as YYNGEE. Trimming pared 3 bases from V and 7 bases from J, leaving 16 bases between. This chain's CDR3 is CASSADLRSGGELFF. The CDR3 DNA sequence: TGTGCCAGCAGCGCAGATCTAAGATCGGGCGGGGAGCTGTTTTTT.

The V gene is TRBV7-2, the J gene TRBJ2-3, with 8 bases lining up with TRBD1. Germline V gene sequence: CDR1 SGHTA, CDR2 FQGNSA. V lost 8 bases and J lost 2; bases outside the gene matches: 3. CDR3 size: 13 residues. As DNA, the CDR3 is TGTGCCAGCCGGACAGGGCTCACAGATACGCAGTATTTT. Protein: CASRTGLTDTQYF.

This sequence joins TRBV25-1 and TRBJ2-2; unclear D gene. Germline loops: CDR1 MGHDK, CDR2 SYGVNS. The CDR3 sequence is 15 residues long. The ends were cut back, 4 bases at V and 5 bases at J, with 14 bases in the middle. The CDR3 is CASSVPGPRTGELFF. As DNA, the CDR3 is TGTGCCAGCAGTGTCCCGGGCCCTCGAACCGGGGAGCTGTTTTTT.

This clone appeared a few times. The chain combines TRBV10-3 with TRBJ2-5; D unclear. The CDR3 runs to 12 residues. CDR1 and CDR2 (germline): ENHRY, SYGVKD. The V end lost 1 base, the J end lost 5 bases, and 5 bases lay between the germline ends. CDR3 nucleotides: TGTGCCATCAGTGAGTTAACCGAGACCCAGTACTTC. Translation gives CAISELTETQYF.